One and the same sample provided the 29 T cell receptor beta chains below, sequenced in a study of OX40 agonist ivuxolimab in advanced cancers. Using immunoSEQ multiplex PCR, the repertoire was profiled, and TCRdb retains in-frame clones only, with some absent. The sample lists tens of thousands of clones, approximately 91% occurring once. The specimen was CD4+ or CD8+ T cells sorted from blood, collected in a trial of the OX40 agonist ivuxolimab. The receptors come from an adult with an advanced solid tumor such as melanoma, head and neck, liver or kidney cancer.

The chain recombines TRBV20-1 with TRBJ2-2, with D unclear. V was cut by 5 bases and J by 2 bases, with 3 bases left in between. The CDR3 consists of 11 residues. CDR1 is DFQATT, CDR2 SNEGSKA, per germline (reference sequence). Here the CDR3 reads CSAPNTGELFF. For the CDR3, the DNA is TGCAGTGCTCCAAACACCGGGGAGCTGTTTTTT.

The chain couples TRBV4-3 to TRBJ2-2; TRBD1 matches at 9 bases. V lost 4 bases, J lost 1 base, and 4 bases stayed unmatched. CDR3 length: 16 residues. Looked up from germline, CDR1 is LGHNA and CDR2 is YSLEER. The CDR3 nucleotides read TGCGCCAGCAGCCTGGGACAGGGCCGGAACACCGGGGAGCTGTTTTTT. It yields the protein CASSLGQGRNTGELFF.

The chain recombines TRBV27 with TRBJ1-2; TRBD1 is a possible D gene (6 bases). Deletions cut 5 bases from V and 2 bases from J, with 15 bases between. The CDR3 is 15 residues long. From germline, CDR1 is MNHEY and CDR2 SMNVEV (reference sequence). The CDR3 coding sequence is TGTGCCAGCAGTCGCTACAGGGCAGAGAACTATGGCTACACCTTC. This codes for CASSRYRAENYGYTF.

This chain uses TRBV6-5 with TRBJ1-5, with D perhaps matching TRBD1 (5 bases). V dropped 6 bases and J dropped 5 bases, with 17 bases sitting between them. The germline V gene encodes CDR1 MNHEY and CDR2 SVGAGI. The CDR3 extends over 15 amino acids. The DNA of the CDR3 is TGTGCCAGCAGGAAAGGGGATTTTAACGATCAGCCCCAGCATTTT. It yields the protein CASRKGDFNDQPQHF.

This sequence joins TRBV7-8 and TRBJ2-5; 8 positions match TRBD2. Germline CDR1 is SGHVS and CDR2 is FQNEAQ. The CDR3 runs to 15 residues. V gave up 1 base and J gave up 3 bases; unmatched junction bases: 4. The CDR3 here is CASSLVAGSKETQYF. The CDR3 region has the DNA TGTGCCAGCAGCTTAGTAGCGGGATCCAAAGAGACCCAGTACTTC. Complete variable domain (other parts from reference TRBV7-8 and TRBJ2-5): GAGVSQSPRYKVAKRGQDVALRCDPISGHVSLFWYQQALGQGPEFLTYFQNEAQLDKSGLPSDRFFAERPEGSVSTLKIQRTQQEDSAVYLCASSLVAGSKETQYFGPGTRLLVL.

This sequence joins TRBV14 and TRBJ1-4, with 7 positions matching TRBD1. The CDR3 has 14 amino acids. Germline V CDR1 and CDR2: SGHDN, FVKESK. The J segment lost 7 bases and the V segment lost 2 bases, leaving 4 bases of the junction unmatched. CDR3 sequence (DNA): TGTGCCAGCAGCCAACGCACAGGGGTTGAAAAACTGTTTTTT. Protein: CASSQRTGVEKLFF.

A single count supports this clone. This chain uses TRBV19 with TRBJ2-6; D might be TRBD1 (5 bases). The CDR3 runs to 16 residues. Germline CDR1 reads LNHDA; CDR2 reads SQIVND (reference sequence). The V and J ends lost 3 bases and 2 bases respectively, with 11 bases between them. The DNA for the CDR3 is TGTGCCAGTAGTATTCAGGGTTCGGCTGGGGCCAACGTCCTGACTTTC. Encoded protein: CASSIQGSAGANVLTF.

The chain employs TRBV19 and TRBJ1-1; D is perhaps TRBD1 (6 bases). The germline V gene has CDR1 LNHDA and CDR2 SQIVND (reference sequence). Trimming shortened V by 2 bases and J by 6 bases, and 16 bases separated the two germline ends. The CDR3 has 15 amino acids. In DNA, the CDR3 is TGTGCCAGTAGTATACGACAGGCCCAGAGGTCTGAAGCTTTCTTT. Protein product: CASSIRQAQRSEAFF.

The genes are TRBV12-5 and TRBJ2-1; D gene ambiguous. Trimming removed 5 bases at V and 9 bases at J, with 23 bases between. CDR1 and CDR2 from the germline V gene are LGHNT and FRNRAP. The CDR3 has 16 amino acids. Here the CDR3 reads CASGTAFQWKSSEQFF. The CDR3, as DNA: TGTGCTAGTGGTACCGCCTTTCAATGGAAATCGTCTGAGCAGTTCTTC.

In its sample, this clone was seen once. CDR3 DNA sequence: TGCGCCAGCAGAATAGGGCGGGAACCCTCCTACAATGAGCAGTTCTTC. Protein: CASRIGREPSYNEQFF. The rearrangement links TRBV5-1 to TRBJ2-1; TRBD2 might be the D (6 bases). This CDR3 contains 16 residues. V was cut by 5 bases and J by 0 bases, with 15 bases left in between. In germline, CDR1 is SGHRS, CDR2 YFSETQ.

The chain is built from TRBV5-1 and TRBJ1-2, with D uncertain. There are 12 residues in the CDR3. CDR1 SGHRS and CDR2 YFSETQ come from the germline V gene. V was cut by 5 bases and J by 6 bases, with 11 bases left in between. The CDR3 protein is CASSKSADGYTF. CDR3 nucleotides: TGCGCCAGCAGTAAGTCCGCCGATGGCTACACCTTC.

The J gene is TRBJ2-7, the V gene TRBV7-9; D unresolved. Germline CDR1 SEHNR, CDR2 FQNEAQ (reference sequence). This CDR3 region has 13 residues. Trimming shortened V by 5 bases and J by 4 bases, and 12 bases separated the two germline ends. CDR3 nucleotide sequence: TGTGCCAGCAGCCCTAAAGGGCCGTACGAGCAGTACTTC. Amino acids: CASSPKGPYEQYF.

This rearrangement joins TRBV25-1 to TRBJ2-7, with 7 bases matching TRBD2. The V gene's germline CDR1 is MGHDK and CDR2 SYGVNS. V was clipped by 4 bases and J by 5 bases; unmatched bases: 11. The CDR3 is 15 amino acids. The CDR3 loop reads CASSVLGGSLDEQYF. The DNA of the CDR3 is TGTGCCAGCAGTGTATTAGGCGGGAGTCTCGACGAGCAGTACTTC.

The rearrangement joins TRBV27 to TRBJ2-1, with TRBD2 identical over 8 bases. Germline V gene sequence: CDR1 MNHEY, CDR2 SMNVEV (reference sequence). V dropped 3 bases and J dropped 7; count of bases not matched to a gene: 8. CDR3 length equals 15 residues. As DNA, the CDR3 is TGTGCCAGCAGTTTGGAGACTAGCGTCAGGAATGAGCAGTTCTTC. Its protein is CASSLETSVRNEQFF.

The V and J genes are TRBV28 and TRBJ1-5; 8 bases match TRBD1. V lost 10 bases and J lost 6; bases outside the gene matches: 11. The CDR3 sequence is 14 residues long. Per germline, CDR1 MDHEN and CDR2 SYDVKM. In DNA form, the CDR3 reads TGTGCCATTACGCAGCAGGGGGCGGGTCAGCCCCAGCATTTT. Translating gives CAITQQGAGQPQHF.

CDR3 loop: CASMQGERYGYTF. The CDR3 nucleotides read TGTGCCAGCATGCAGGGGGAACGGTATGGCTACACCTTC. The chain has TRBV6-1 and TRBJ1-2, with 7 bases identical to TRBD1. V was clipped by 7 bases and J by 5 bases; unmatched bases: 7. Germline CDR1 and CDR2: MNHNS and SASEGT. The CDR3 length is 13 residues.

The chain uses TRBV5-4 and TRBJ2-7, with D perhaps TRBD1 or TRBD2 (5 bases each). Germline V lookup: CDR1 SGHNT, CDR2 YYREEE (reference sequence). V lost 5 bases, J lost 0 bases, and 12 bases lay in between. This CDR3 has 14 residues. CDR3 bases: TGTGCCAGCAGTTCGGGACCGAGCTCCTACGAGCAGTACTTC. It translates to CASSSGPSSYEQYF.

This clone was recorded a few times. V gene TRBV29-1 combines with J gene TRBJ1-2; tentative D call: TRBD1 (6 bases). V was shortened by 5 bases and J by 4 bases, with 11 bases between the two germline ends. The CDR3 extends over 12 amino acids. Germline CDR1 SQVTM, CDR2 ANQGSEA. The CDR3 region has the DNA TGCAGCGTTAGACAGGAGAGCTATGGCTACACCTTC. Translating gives CSVRQESYGYTF.

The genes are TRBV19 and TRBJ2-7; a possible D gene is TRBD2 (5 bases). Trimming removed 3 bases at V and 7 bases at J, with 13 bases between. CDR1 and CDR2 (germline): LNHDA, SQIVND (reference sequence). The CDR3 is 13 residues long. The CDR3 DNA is TGTGCCAGTAGTATCGAACGGGGTGAAGAGCAGTACTTC. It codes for CASSIERGEEQYF.

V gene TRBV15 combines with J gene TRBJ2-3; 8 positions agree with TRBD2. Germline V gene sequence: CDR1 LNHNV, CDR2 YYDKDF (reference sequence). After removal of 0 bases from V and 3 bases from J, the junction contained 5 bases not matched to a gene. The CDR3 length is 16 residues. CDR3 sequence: CATSRDLGTSTDTQYF. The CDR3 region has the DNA TGTGCCACCAGCAGAGATCTCGGGACTAGTACAGATACGCAGTATTTT.

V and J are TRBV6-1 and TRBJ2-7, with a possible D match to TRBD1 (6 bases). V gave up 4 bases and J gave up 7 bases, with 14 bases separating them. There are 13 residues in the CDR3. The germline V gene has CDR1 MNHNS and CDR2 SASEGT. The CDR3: CASSAITTGEQYF. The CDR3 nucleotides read TGTGCCAGCAGTGCCATAACTACAGGGGAGCAGTACTTC.

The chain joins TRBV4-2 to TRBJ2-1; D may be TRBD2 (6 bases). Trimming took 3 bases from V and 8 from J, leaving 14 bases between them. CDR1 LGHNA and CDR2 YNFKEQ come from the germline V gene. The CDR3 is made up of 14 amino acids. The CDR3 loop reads CASSQRERADEQFF. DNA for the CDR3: TGTGCCAGCAGCCAGCGGGAAAGGGCGGATGAGCAGTTCTTC.

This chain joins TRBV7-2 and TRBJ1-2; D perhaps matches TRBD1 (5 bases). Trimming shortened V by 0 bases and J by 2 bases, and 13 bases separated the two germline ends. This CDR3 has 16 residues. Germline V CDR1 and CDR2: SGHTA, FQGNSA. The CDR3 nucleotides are TGTGCCAGCAGCTTAGCGCCGGGTGGGGGGAACTATGGCTACACCTTC. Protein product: CASSLAPGGGNYGYTF.

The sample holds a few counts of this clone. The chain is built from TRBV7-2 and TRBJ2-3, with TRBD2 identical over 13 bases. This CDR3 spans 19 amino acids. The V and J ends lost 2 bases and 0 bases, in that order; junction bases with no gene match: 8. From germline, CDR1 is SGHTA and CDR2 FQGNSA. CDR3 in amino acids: CASSLRTTSGRASTDTQYF. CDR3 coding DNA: TGTGCCAGCAGCTTAAGGACTACTAGCGGGAGGGCAAGCACAGATACGCAGTATTTT.

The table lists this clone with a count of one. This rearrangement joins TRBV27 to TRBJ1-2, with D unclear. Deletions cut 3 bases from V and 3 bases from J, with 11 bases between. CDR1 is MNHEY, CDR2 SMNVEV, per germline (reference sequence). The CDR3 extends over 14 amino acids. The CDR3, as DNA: TGTGCCAGCAGTTTTCTGGGGAGCGACTATGGCTACACCTTC. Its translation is CASSFLGSDYGYTF.

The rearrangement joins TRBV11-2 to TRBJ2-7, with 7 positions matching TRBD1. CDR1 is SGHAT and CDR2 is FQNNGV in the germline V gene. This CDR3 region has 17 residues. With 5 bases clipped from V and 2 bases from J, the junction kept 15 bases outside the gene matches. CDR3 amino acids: CASSPGGWDRRTYEQYF. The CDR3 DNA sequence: TGTGCCAGCAGCCCAGGCGGTTGGGACAGAAGGACCTACGAGCAGTACTTC.

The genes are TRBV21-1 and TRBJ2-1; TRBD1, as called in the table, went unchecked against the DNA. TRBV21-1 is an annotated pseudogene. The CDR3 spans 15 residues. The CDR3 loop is CASSKVNRVGNEQFF. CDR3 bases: TGTGCCAGCAGCAAAGTTAACAGGGTGGGCAATGAGCAGTTCTTC.

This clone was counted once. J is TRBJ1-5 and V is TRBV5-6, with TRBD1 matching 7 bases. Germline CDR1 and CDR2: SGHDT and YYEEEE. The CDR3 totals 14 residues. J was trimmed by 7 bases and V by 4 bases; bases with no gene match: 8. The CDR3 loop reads CASSRDRVGQPQHF. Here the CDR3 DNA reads TGTGCCAGCAGCCGTGACAGGGTTGGGCAGCCCCAGCATTTT. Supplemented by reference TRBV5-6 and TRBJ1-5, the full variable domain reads DAGVTQSPTHLIKTRGQQVTLRCSPKSGHDTVSWYQQALGQGPQFIFQYYEEEERQRGNFPDRFSGHQFPNYSSELNVNALLLGDSALYLCASSRDRVGQPQHFGDGTRLSIL.

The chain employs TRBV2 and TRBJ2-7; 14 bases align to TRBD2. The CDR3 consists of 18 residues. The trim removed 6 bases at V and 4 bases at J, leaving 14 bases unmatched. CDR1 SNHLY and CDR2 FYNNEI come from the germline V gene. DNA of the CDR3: TGTGCCAGCAGCAGAAACTTCCCCGGGACTAGCGGGAGTTACGAGCAGTACTTC. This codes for CASSRNFPGTSGSYEQYF.